This T cell receptor beta chain comes out of a study of vaccination and CD4 T cells after COVID-19. Study as a whole: Overlapping SARS-CoV-2, HCoV-NL63, HCoV-OC43 and HCoV-229E spike peptides were used to stimulate cells.

Germline CDR1 SGHTA, CDR2 FQGNSA. CDR3 size: 13 residues. V trimming: 5 bases; J trimming: 4 bases; junction bases outside the gene matches: 2. Sequence data for DNA of cultured CD4+ T cells were generated by the Oncomine TCR Beta short-read assay. MiXCR, run by TCRdb on the PCR reads, gives a single entry per CDR3 protein. The table records 15,000 to 25,000 distinct CDR3 sequences, approximately 50% of them present only once. This clonotype was seen more than once but under ten times. The antigen remains unidentified. Stated treatment: approximately 9-day PBMC culture with coronavirus spike peptide pools or control peptides (ViraFEST assay).

This sequence was found in a human donor who had recovered from COVID-19. Material: CD4+ T cells from blood, cultured in vitro. The chain couples TRBV7-2 to TRBJ1-5, with 7 bases identical to TRBD1. This CDR3 is CASSIRGNQPQHF. In nucleotides, the CDR3 is TGTGCCAGCAGCATCAGGGGGAATCAGCCCCAGCATTTT.